The 25 T cell receptor beta chains listed next were all sequenced from one sample in a study of read filtering for tumor transcriptome and immune sequencing. From about 0.4 ug of RNA, a library with molecular barcoded alpha/delta and beta/gamma adaptors was made. TCRdb analysed the reads with MiXCR anew, one entry per CDR3 protein. The sample records about 23,000 distinct CDR3 sequences, about an eighth being singletons. The specimen sequenced was a population of CD138-negative cells sorted from bone marrow. All receptors derive from a donor older than 35 with multiple myeloma.

Many counts were recorded for this clonotype. This chain joins TRBV5-6 and TRBJ1-1; TRBD1 is a possible D gene (6 bases). CDR1 is SGHDT, CDR2 YYEEEE, per germline. Trimming cost V 3 bases and J 2 bases, with 11 bases left between them. The CDR3 sequence is 14 residues long. CDR3 residues: CASSYGQLNTEAFF. The DNA for the CDR3 is TGTGCCAGCAGCTACGGACAGCTTAACACTGAAGCTTTCTTT.

This clonotype was seen repeatedly, ten times or more. This chain connects TRBV4-1 to TRBJ2-1; D ambiguous. CDR3 length equals 15 residues. The V gene's germline CDR1 is MGHRA and CDR2 YSYEKL. Trimming took 4 bases from V and 1 from J, leaving 11 bases between them. CDR3 nucleotide sequence: TGCGCCAGCAGCCCCCTTCCGGGTTCCTACAATGAGCAGTTCTTC. Protein sequence: CASSPLPGSYNEQFF.

This clonotype was recorded a few times. V gene TRBV28 combines with J gene TRBJ2-3; 12 bases are a match to TRBD2. CDR1 and CDR2 (germline): MDHEN, SYDVKM. V was clipped by 6 bases and J by 7 bases; unmatched bases: 8. The CDR3 consists of 15 residues. This CDR3 is CASRQTSGRMYTQYF. The CDR3 DNA reads as TGTGCCAGCAGGCAAACTAGCGGGAGGATGTATACGCAGTATTTT.

This clonotype was seen a handful of times. The J gene is TRBJ1-1, the V gene TRBV21-1; the table calls TRBD1, which could not be checked here. TRBV21-1 is designated a pseudogene. The CDR3 is 12 residues long. The CDR3 here is CARGTGTAEAFF. For the CDR3, the DNA is TGTGCCAGGGGGACGGGGACGGCTGAAGCTTTCTTT.

This clonotype has a count of ten or more. This chain connects TRBV5-1 to TRBJ2-1, with 11 positions matching TRBD2. The CDR3 has 14 amino acids. Per germline, CDR1 SGHRS and CDR2 YFSETQ. J lost 8 bases, V lost 4 bases, and 5 bases had no gene match. The CDR3 coding sequence is TGCGCCAGCAGCGGAATGACTAGCGGGGATGAGCAGTTCTTC. Translation: CASSGMTSGDEQFF.

Ten or more counts support this clonotype. This sequence joins TRBV29-1 and TRBJ1-1; 8 bases match TRBD1. The CDR3 sequence is 15 residues long. The germline V gene has CDR1 SQVTM and CDR2 ANQGSEA. The trim removed 1 base at V and 4 bases at J, leaving 8 bases unmatched. CDR3 sequence (DNA): TGCAGCGTTGAAGCGGGGTCAGGGGGCGGCACTGAAGCTTTCTTT. This encodes CSVEAGSGGGTEAFF.

This clonotype was seen repeatedly, ten times or more. The V call is TRBV2, the J call TRBJ1-6, with no clear D. Trimming took 0 bases from V and 9 from J, leaving 12 bases between them. Germline V gene lookup returns CDR1 SNHLY and CDR2 FYNNEI. This CDR3 is 15 amino acids long. The CDR3 nucleotides read TGTGCCAGCAGTGAAGCGCGGCAGAGGGTTTCACCCCTCCACTTT. This encodes CASSEARQRVSPLHF.

This clonotype rates as medium-sized (0.01 to 0.1%). V and J are TRBV18 and TRBJ2-1; TRBD2 might be the D (5 bases). The CDR3 totals 13 residues. The V end lost 3 bases, the J end lost 3 bases, and 6 bases lay between the germline ends. Germline V CDR1 and CDR2: KGHSH, LQKENI. The CDR3 DNA follows: TGTGCCAGCTCACCCCGGGGCTACAATGAGCAGTTCTTC. Translating it yields CASSPRGYNEQFF. Complete variable domain (other parts from reference TRBV18 and TRBJ2-1): NAGVMQNPRHLVRRRGQEARLRCSPMKGHSHVYWYRQLPEEGLKFMVYLQKENIIDESGMPKERFSAEFPKEGPSILRIQQVVRGDSAAYFCASSPRGYNEQFFGPGTRLTVL.

In its sample, this clonotype was seen many times. CDR3 nucleotides: TGTGCCAGCAGCCAGTCAGGGAACACTGAAGCTTTCTTT. This translates into CASSQSGNTEAFF. V usage is TRBV3-1 and J usage is TRBJ1-1; D gene ambiguous. This CDR3 comprises 13 residues. Germline values: CDR1 LGHDT, CDR2 YNNKEL (reference sequence). Trimming took 3 bases from V and 1 from J, leaving 6 bases between them.

This clonotype has a count of ten or more. The gene calls are TRBV3-1 and TRBJ2-1; 9 positions agree with TRBD1. Trimming cost V 4 bases and J 5 bases; bases outside gene matches: 3. Germline-derived CDR1 and CDR2 are LGHDT and YNNKEL (reference sequence). The CDR3 contains 14 residues. CDR3 protein: CASSRGDRDNEQFF. CDR3 in DNA: TGTGCCAGCAGCCGAGGGGACAGGGACAATGAGCAGTTCTTC.

This clonotype was observed at least ten times. The chain has TRBV6-1 and TRBJ1-5; D is uncertain. There are 13 residues in the CDR3. V dropped 10 bases and J dropped 3 bases, with 13 bases sitting between them. Germline V lookup: CDR1 MNHNS, CDR2 SASEGT. The CDR3 region is CATWTSVNQPQHF. The CDR3 DNA reads TGTGCCACTTGGACGTCGGTCAATCAGCCCCAGCATTTT.

This clonotype was detected once. V gene TRBV7-9 combines with J gene TRBJ2-1; D is unresolved. V was trimmed by 8 bases and J by 0 bases, leaving 14 bases between them. The CDR3 has 15 residues. The germline V gene encodes CDR1 SEHNR and CDR2 FQNEAQ (reference sequence). CDR3 region: CASRTRSYSYNEQFF. The CDR3 DNA sequence: TGTGCCAGCCGGACCCGGTCGTACTCCTACAATGAGCAGTTCTTC.

The sample holds many counts of this clonotype. The chain recombines TRBV2 with TRBJ2-3; 7 nucleotides align to TRBD2. Germline V gene lookup returns CDR1 SNHLY and CDR2 FYNNEI. V dropped 4 bases and J dropped 0; count of bases not matched to a gene: 7. The CDR3 consists of 16 residues. The chain's CDR3 is CASSVGGFPSTDTQYF. In DNA, the CDR3 is TGTGCCAGCAGTGTCGGGGGGTTCCCTAGCACAGATACGCAGTATTTT.

The table lists this clonotype with many counts. This sequence joins TRBV19 and TRBJ2-1; D is unclear. There are 15 residues in the CDR3. CDR1 is LNHDA and CDR2 is SQIVND in the germline V gene (reference sequence). V dropped 4 bases and J dropped 1 base, with 11 bases sitting between them. CDR3: CASSKFGGSYNEQFF. CDR3 sequence (DNA): TGTGCCAGTAGTAAATTTGGCGGTTCCTACAATGAGCAGTTCTTC. Together with reference TRBV19 and TRBJ2-1, the CDR3 gives the full variable domain: DGGITQSPKYLFRKEGQNVTLSCEQNLNHDAMYWYRQDPGQGLRLIYYSQIVNDFQKGDIAEGYSVSREKKESFPLTVTSAQKNPTAFYLCASSKFGGSYNEQFFGPGTRLTVL.

Comments on this clonotype: A much larger clone differs from this one at a single base, so this may be a read error. The chain joins TRBV15 to TRBJ2-1, with D maybe TRBD1 (6 bases). Trimming cost V 4 bases and J 12 bases, with 16 bases left between them. Germline V gene lookup returns CDR1 LNHNV and CDR2 YYDKDF (reference sequence). The CDR3 has 13 amino acids. CDR3 DNA sequence: TGTGCCACCAGCAAGGAAAACAGGGATGGGCAGTTCTTC. Translating it yields CATSKENRDGQFF.

The sample holds a few counts of this clonotype. The chain is built from TRBV20-1 and TRBJ2-3; 8 bases line up with TRBD2. J was trimmed by 6 bases and V by 3 bases; bases with no gene match: 5. This CDR3 contains 13 residues. Germline V gene lookup returns CDR1 DFQATT and CDR2 SNEGSKA (reference sequence). This CDR3 reads CSARLAGRDTQYF. The CDR3 nucleotides read TGCAGTGCTAGGCTAGCGGGCCGGGATACGCAGTATTTT.

This clonotype was detected many times. The rearrangement joins TRBV20-1 to TRBJ2-7, with TRBD1 identical over 11 bases. CDR1 DFQATT and CDR2 SNEGSKA come from the germline V gene (reference sequence). This CDR3 spans 13 amino acids. V dropped 6 bases and J dropped 3; count of bases not matched to a gene: 4. The CDR3 DNA reads as TGCAGTGCCCCGGGACAGGGGGACTACGAGCAGTACTTC. Translation gives CSAPGQGDYEQYF.

This clonotype has just a few counts. The V gene is TRBV14, the J gene TRBJ2-7; D not resolved. This CDR3 has 14 amino acids. Looked up from germline, CDR1 is SGHDN and CDR2 is FVKESK. Trimming removed 5 bases from V and 2 bases from J, with 13 bases in between. In DNA, the CDR3 is TGTGCCAGCAGCGTGGGTGCAGGTCCCTACGAGCAGTACTTC. Translating it yields CASSVGAGPYEQYF.

This clonotype was seen at least ten times. V usage is TRBV20-1 and J usage is TRBJ2-2; D may be TRBD1 (5 bases). V was shortened by 1 base and J by 3 bases, with 12 bases between the two germline ends. The CDR3 has 15 amino acids. The germline V gene has CDR1 DFQATT and CDR2 SNEGSKA (reference sequence). This chain's CDR3 is CSARVPRADTGELFF. CDR3 DNA: TGCAGTGCTAGAGTTCCCAGGGCGGACACCGGGGAGCTGTTTTTT.

Comment on this clonotype: Because the CDR3 is missing its conserved closing phenylalanine or tryptophan, this is likely a read error. The chain uses TRBV2 and TRBJ2-5, with TRBD2 identical over 7 bases. With 6 bases clipped from V and 3 bases from J, the junction kept 4 bases outside the gene matches. In germline, CDR1 is SNHLY, CDR2 FYNNEI. The CDR3 consists of 13 residues. CDR3 amino acids: CASRLGLEETQYL. In DNA, the CDR3 is TGTGCCAGCAGACTCGGACTAGAAGAGACCCAGTACCTC.

The chain employs TRBV30 and TRBJ2-2; maybe TRBD2 (5 bases). V was cut by 5 bases and J by 5 bases, with 9 bases left in between. The CDR3 totals 12 residues. Germline V gene data show CDR1 as GTSNPN and CDR2 as SVGIG (reference sequence). CDR3 nucleotides: TGTGCCTGGGGTCCGGGGACCGGGGAGCTGTTTTTT. Its translation is CAWGPGTGELFF.

This clonotype was seen many times. This chain uses TRBV28 with TRBJ2-5; 7 nucleotides line up with TRBD1. The V gene's germline CDR1 is MDHEN and CDR2 SYDVKM. V gave up 7 bases and J gave up 6 bases; unmatched junction bases: 5. The CDR3 is 12 amino acids. The CDR3 DNA follows: TGTGCCAGCACCGACAGGGTAAAGACCCAGTACTTC. Amino acid sequence: CASTDRVKTQYF. Full variable domain (rest looked up from reference TRBV28 and TRBJ2-5): DVKVTQSSRYLVKRTGEKVFLECVQDMDHENMFWYRQDPGLGLRLIYFSYDVKMKEKGDIPEGYSVSREKKERFSLILESASTNQTSMYLCASTDRVKTQYFGPGTRLLVL.

In its sample, this clonotype was seen many times. This rearrangement joins TRBV29-1 to TRBJ2-7; unclear D gene. The CDR3 is made up of 13 amino acids. Looked up from germline, CDR1 is SQVTM and CDR2 is ANQGSEA. V shed 7 bases and J shed 0 bases, with 13 bases lying between them. The CDR3 nucleotides read TGCAGCGCCGAAGGAGAAGTCTCCTACGAGCAGTACTTC. As protein: CSAEGEVSYEQYF.

Many counts were recorded for this clonotype. V usage is TRBV5-4 and J usage is TRBJ2-3; 7 bases fit TRBD2. The CDR3 spans 14 residues. CDR1 and CDR2 (germline): SGHNT, YYREEE (reference sequence). V shed 4 bases and J 7 bases; nucleotides not matched to a gene: 9. CDR3 loop: CASSPGLVLHTQYF. The DNA of the CDR3 is TGTGCCAGCAGCCCCGGACTAGTACTTCATACGCAGTATTTT.

The sample holds many counts of this clonotype. The V gene is TRBV3-1, the J gene TRBJ2-7; 8 bases match TRBD2. Germline loops: CDR1 LGHDT, CDR2 YNNKEL (reference sequence). CDR3 length: 15 amino acids. Trimming cost V 1 base and J 3 bases; bases outside gene matches: 5. CDR3 DNA sequence: TGTGCCAGCAGCCAAGTATCAGCGGGAGTCTACGAGCAGTACTTC. Amino acids: CASSQVSAGVYEQYF.